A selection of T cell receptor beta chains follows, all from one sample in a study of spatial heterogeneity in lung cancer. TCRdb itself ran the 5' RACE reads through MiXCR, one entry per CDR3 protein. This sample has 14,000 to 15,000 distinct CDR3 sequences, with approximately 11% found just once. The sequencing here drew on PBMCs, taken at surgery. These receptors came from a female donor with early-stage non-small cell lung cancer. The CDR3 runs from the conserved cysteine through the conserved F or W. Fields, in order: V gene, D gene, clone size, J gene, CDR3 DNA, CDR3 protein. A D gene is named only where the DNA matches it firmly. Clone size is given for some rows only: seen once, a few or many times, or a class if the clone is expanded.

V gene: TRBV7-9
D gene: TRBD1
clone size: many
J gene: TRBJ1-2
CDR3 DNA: TGTGCCAGCACGGGGGACAGGGATAACTATGGCTACACCTTC
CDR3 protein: CASTGDRDNYGYTF

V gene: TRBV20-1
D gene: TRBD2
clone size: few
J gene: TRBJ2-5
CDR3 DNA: TGCAGTGCTAGGTCCATTTATCGGGAGGGCGGAGAGACCCAGTACTTC
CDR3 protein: CSARSIYREGGETQYF

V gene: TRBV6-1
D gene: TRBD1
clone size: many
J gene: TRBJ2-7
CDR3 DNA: TGTGCCAGCAGTGACCCGGGGACAGGGTTGTACGAGCAGTACTTC
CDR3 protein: CASSDPGTGLYEQYF

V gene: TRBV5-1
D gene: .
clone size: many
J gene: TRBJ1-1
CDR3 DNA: TGCGCCAGCAGCCTCACCGCCGGGAGTTTGAACACTGAAGCTTTCTTT
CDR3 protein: CASSLTAGSLNTEAFF

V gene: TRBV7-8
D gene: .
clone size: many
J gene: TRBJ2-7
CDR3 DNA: TGTGCCAGCAGCTCCCAACGAGGGAGCGGCCCCTACGAGCAGTACTTC
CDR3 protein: CASSSQRGSGPYEQYF

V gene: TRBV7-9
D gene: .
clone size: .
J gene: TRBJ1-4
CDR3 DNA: TGTGCATGGCAGGGAGGTGAAAAACTGTTTTTT
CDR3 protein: CAWQGGEKLFF

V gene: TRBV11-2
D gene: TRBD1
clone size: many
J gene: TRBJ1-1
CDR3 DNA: TGTGCCAGCAGCTTAGGGACAGGGCCCTTTGAAGCTTTCTTT
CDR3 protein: CASSLGTGPFEAFF

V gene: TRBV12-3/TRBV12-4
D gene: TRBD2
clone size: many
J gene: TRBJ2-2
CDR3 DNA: TGTGCCAGCAGTAGAAGACTAGCGGGGAACACCGGGGAGCTGTTTTTT
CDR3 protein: CASSRRLAGNTGELFF

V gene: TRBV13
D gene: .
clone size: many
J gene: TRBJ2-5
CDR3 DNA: TGTGCCAGCAGCTCCGGACGGTGGGAAGAGACCCAGTACTTC
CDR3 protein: CASSSGRWEETQYF

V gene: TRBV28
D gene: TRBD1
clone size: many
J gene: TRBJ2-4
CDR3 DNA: TGTGCCAGCACTAAGACAGGGACGGGCATTCAGTACTTC
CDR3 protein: CASTKTGTGIQYF

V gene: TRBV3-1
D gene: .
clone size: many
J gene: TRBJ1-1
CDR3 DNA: TGTGCCAGCAGCTATGAGGCTTACACTGAAGCTTTCTTT
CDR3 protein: CASSYEAYTEAFF

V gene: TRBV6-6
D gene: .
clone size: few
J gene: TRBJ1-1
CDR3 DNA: TGTGCCAGCAGTTATCCAGCTATGAACACTGAAGCTTTCTTT
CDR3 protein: CASSYPAMNTEAFF